Shown below are 30 T cell receptor beta chains from a single sample sequenced in a study of response to subunit inactivated influenza vaccine. TCRdb reanalysed the RT-PCR reads using MiXCR and keeps one entry per CDR3 protein. The sample shows around 470,000 distinct CDR3 sequences, roughly 7.9% of them seen only once. Sequenced material: PBMCs from blood, taken around 25 months after vaccination. Receptor source: a man between 50 and 69 years old who received an inactivated influenza vaccine.

This chain connects TRBV27 to TRBJ2-1; 7 bases agree with TRBD2. V shed 4 bases, J shed 6 bases, and the junction held 3 bases outside the gene matches. The length of the CDR3 is 13 residues. Germline lookup yields CDR1 MNHEY and CDR2 SMNVEV (reference sequence). In DNA form, the CDR3 reads TGTGCCAGCAGTTCGAGGGAGGGCAATGAGCAGTTCTTC. It specifies CASSSREGNEQFF.

This clonotype showed up just a few times. The chain uses TRBV19 and TRBJ2-7; D is uncertain. Germline lookup yields CDR1 LNHDA and CDR2 SQIVND (reference sequence). V was shortened by 3 bases and J by 2 bases, with 14 bases between the two germline ends. This CDR3 comprises 15 residues. CDR3 bases: TGTGCCAGTAGTATGTCTCTAGTGCGGACCTACGAGCAGTACTTC. Protein: CASSMSLVRTYEQYF.

This clonotype was picked up many times. In DNA form, the CDR3 reads TGCGCCAGCAGCCAGGGACAGGGGATCTTCGAGCAGTACTTC. Translation: CASSQGQGIFEQYF. This rearrangement joins TRBV4-3 to TRBJ2-7; 10 bases match TRBD1. The germline V gene has CDR1 LGHNA and CDR2 YSLEER. V shed 3 bases and J 6 bases; nucleotides not matched to a gene: 5. The CDR3 extends over 14 amino acids.

The chain carries TRBV6-1 and TRBJ2-3; a weak D match, TRBD2 (5 bases). CDR1 MNHNS and CDR2 SASEGT come from the germline V gene. This CDR3 spans 15 amino acids. V was clipped by 6 bases and J by 3 bases, with 16 bases between them. CDR3 nucleotides: TGTGCCAGCAGGCGCTTTAGAGGGATAACAGATACGCAGTATTTT. The encoded protein is CASRRFRGITDTQYF.

The chain employs TRBV12-3 or TRBV12-4 and TRBJ1-1; 8 nucleotides match TRBD1. The V and J ends lost 6 bases and 5 bases, in that order; junction bases with no gene match: 5. This CDR3 has 13 amino acids. CDR3 sequence (DNA): TGTGCCAGCAGCGGACAGGGATGGACTGAAGCTTTCTTT. It encodes CASSGQGWTEAFF.

This clonotype was seen at least ten times. This chain uses TRBV20-1 with TRBJ2-3, with a weak D call TRBD2 (6 bases). Germline loops: CDR1 DFQATT, CDR2 SNEGSKA (reference sequence). Trimming removed 3 bases from V and 1 base from J, with 14 bases in between. This CDR3 has 15 amino acids. CDR3 sequence: CSASARGGGTDTQYF. The CDR3 bases are TGCAGTGCTAGCGCGCGGGGTGGTGGCACAGATACGCAGTATTTT.

At least ten counts were recorded for this clonotype. The V call is TRBV4-3, the J call TRBJ1-4; 8 bases are shared with TRBD1. The CDR3 covers 16 residues. Trimming removed 3 bases from V and 5 bases from J; junction bases left unmatched: 8. The germline CDR1 and CDR2 sequences are LGHNA and YSLEER. CDR3 sequence (DNA): TGCGCCAGCAGCCAGGCCCCGGGACAGGCGAATGAAAAACTGTTTTTT. Protein sequence: CASSQAPGQANEKLFF.

This clonotype was counted a few times. V is TRBV15 and J is TRBJ1-6; the D is unclear. V dropped 3 bases and J dropped 8 bases, with 5 bases sitting between them. Germline V gene lookup returns CDR1 LNHNV and CDR2 YYDKDF (reference sequence). The CDR3 runs 12 residues. The CDR3 here is CATSSTDSPLHF. The CDR3 nucleotides read TGTGCCACCAGCAGCACTGATTCACCCCTCCACTTT.

This clonotype was observed at least ten times. The chain employs TRBV5-1 and TRBJ1-1, with D possibly TRBD1 on 6 matching bases. Looked up from germline, CDR1 is SGHRS and CDR2 is YFSETQ. V dropped 3 bases and J dropped 7 bases, with 10 bases sitting between them. The CDR3 loop spans 12 amino acids. For the CDR3, the DNA is TGCGCCAGCAGCTCCGACAGGTTTGAAGCTTTCTTT. Protein product: CASSSDRFEAFF.

This clonotype appeared a few times. This chain links TRBV5-1 with TRBJ2-3, with 9 bases fitting TRBD1. The CDR3 loop spans 15 amino acids. Losses at the gene ends were 4 bases for V and 4 bases for J; bases not matched to a gene: 7. CDR1 is SGHRS, CDR2 YFSETQ, per germline. CDR3 sequence (DNA): TGCGCCAGCAGCCGGACAGGGGACTCCGCAGATACGCAGTATTTT. Protein product: CASSRTGDSADTQYF.

The chain recombines TRBV6-1 with TRBJ2-5; 8 bases map to TRBD1. The CDR3 contains 15 residues. The junction had 8 bases not matched to a gene; V was cut back by 4 bases and J by 4 bases. Germline CDR1 and CDR2: MNHNS and SASEGT. The CDR3 loop is CASSAGTGRSETQYF. CDR3 sequence (DNA): TGTGCCAGCAGTGCCGGGACAGGACGGTCAGAGACCCAGTACTTC.

J is TRBJ2-3 and V is TRBV3-1; D gene uncertain. The CDR3 is made up of 15 amino acids. Germline CDR1 is LGHDT and CDR2 is YNNKEL (reference sequence). Trimming left V 0 bases short and J 3 bases short, with 10 bases between. DNA for the CDR3: TGTGCCAGCAGCCAAGAGTCTCTGGGTACAGATACGCAGTATTTT. This sequence encodes CASSQESLGTDTQYF.

This clonotype has only a few counts. The chain couples TRBV6-4 to TRBJ2-2; the match to TRBD2 covers 10 bases. The ends lost 0 bases at V and 5 bases at J; junction bases unmatched: 3. This CDR3 has 16 amino acids. Germline loops: CDR1 MRHNA, CDR2 SNTAGT. In DNA, the CDR3 is TGTGCCAGCAGTGACTCAGCGGGAGGGAAGACCGGGGAGCTGTTTTTT. This encodes CASSDSAGGKTGELFF.

This clonotype was detected a few times. J is TRBJ2-1 and V is TRBV7-9, with TRBD1 matching over 10 bases. The CDR3 is 15 residues long. V shed 5 bases and J 6 bases; nucleotides not matched to a gene: 7. Germline V gene lookup returns CDR1 SEHNR and CDR2 FQNEAQ (reference sequence). CDR3 nucleotide sequence: TGTGCCAGCAGCGCTCCCGGGACAGGGGTCAATGAGCAGTTCTTC. Encoded protein: CASSAPGTGVNEQFF.

This clonotype was seen at least ten times. The chain is built from TRBV7-2 and TRBJ2-1; TRBD1 might be the D (7 bases). CDR3 length: 17 residues. Between the trimmed V and J ends, which lost 2 bases and 4 bases, there was a span of 18 bases. Per germline, CDR1 SGHTA and CDR2 FQGNSA. The CDR3 DNA reads TGTGCCAGCAGCTTACCGGGTCAGGGGGGAAGATACAATGAGCAGTTCTTC. Protein product: CASSLPGQGGRYNEQFF.

This clonotype appeared a few times. The chain uses TRBV20-1 and TRBJ1-1, with D uncertain. The CDR3 runs to 12 residues. Trimming stripped 7 bases from V and 5 bases from J, with 14 bases between. Germline assignment: CDR1 DFQATT and CDR2 SNEGSKA (reference sequence). This chain's CDR3 is CSGRVRRTEAFF. The CDR3 DNA reads TGCAGTGGCCGGGTTCGGCGGACTGAAGCTTTCTTT.

The sample holds a few counts of this clonotype. The V gene is TRBV2, the J gene TRBJ1-1; tentative D call: TRBD1 (5 bases). This CDR3 is 11 amino acids long. Trimming shortened V by 6 bases and J by 11 bases, and 13 bases separated the two germline ends. Germline assignment: CDR1 SNHLY and CDR2 FYNNEI. CDR3 sequence: CASRKQVAAFF. The CDR3 DNA is TGTGCCAGCAGAAAACAGGTGGCGGCTTTCTTT.

The chain links TRBV20-1 to TRBJ2-7, with 8 positions matching TRBD1. Germline CDR1 reads DFQATT; CDR2 reads SNEGSKA (reference sequence). The CDR3 has 16 residues. Trimming removed 5 bases from V and 2 bases from J; junction bases left unmatched: 14. CDR3 sequence: CSACGPLGQGAYEQYF. The CDR3 DNA sequence: TGCAGTGCTTGCGGCCCTTTAGGACAGGGAGCCTACGAGCAGTACTTC.

This chain's CDR3 is CASSLVRPDSPLHF. CDR3 coding DNA: TGTGCCAGCAGCTTGGTGCGGCCCGATTCACCCCTCCACTTT. The rearrangement joins TRBV5-6 to TRBJ1-6; D remains ambiguous. The CDR3 is 14 residues long. V shed 0 bases and J shed 8 bases, with 9 bases lying between them. Per the germline V gene, CDR1 is SGHDT and CDR2 is YYEEEE.

This clonotype appeared many times. V gene TRBV20-1 combines with J gene TRBJ2-5; TRBD2 matches at 8 bases. The CDR3 contains 14 residues. Per the germline V gene, CDR1 is DFQATT and CDR2 is SNEGSKA (reference sequence). The V gene end was trimmed by 2 bases and the J gene end by 4 bases; junction bases not matched to a gene: 6. CDR3 bases: TGCAGTGCTAGAATATTCGGGGGGGGAGAGACCCAGTACTTC. Its protein is CSARIFGGGETQYF.

The sample holds many counts of this clonotype. The CDR3 sequence: CASSAQGFHQPQHF. As DNA, the CDR3 is TGTGCCAGCAGCGCTCAGGGATTCCATCAGCCCCAGCATTTT. The rearrangement links TRBV9 to TRBJ1-5; D may be TRBD1 (5 bases). The CDR3 extends over 14 amino acids. CDR1 SGDLS and CDR2 YYNGEE come from the germline V gene. Trimming cost V 3 bases and J 5 bases, with 12 bases left between them.

This clonotype was detected only a few times. V gene TRBV20-1 combines with J gene TRBJ1-1; TRBD1 is a possible D gene (6 bases). The CDR3 covers 13 residues. V lost 5 bases and J 5 bases, leaving 15 bases between the germline ends. Germline CDR1 and CDR2: DFQATT and SNEGSKA (reference sequence). The CDR3 DNA is TGCAGTGCTGACCGGGGGCTGGGGACTGAAGCTTTCTTT. Amino acid sequence: CSADRGLGTEAFF.

As concerns this clonotype: Sequence at one end of the junction differs from germline and may be a read error. CDR3 loop: CPSSLVKQETQYF. The DNA of the CDR3 is TGTCCCAGCAGCTTAGTCAAACAAGAGACCCAGTACTTC. This sequence joins TRBV11-2 and TRBJ2-5; D is ambiguous. Germline assignment: CDR1 SGHAT and CDR2 FQNNGV. This CDR3 is built from 13 residues.

This clonotype came up a few times. A much larger clone differs by one base, so this may be a read error. The genes are TRBV7-6 and TRBJ1-3, with TRBD1 as a possible D gene (6 bases). The CDR3 loop spans 17 amino acids. Germline-derived CDR1 and CDR2 are SGHVS and FNYEAQ. The CDR3, as DNA: TGTGCCAGCAGCTTACAACAGGGTGCCCACTCTGGAAACACCACATATTTT. Translating it yields CASSLQQGAHSGNTTYF. Using reference TRBV7-6 and TRBJ1-3 for the parts outside the CDR3, the full variable domain is GAGVSQSPRYKVTKRGQDVALRCDPISGHVSLYWYRQALGQGPEFLTYFNYEAQQDKSGLPNDRFSAERPEGSISTLTIQRTEQRDSAMYRCASSLQQGAHSGNTTYFGEGSWLTVV.

This clonotype occurred a few times. V is TRBV20-1 and J is TRBJ1-1; possibly TRBD1 for D (5 bases). Germline V CDR1 and CDR2: DFQATT, SNEGSKA (reference sequence). Trimming removed 5 bases from V and 2 bases from J, with 18 bases in between. The CDR3 loop spans 15 amino acids. CDR3 coding DNA: TGCAGTGCTCGCAGCACCGGGACGGCAAACACTGAAGCTTTCTTT. Translated, it gives CSARSTGTANTEAFF.

The table lists this clonotype with a few counts. The rearrangement links TRBV10-3 to TRBJ1-1; 8 nucleotides line up with TRBD1. The junction had 3 bases not matched to a gene; V was cut back by 4 bases and J by 5 bases. This CDR3 region has 13 residues. Germline V lookup: CDR1 ENHRY, CDR2 SYGVKD. CDR3 DNA sequence: TGTGCCATCAGTGCAGGGGGCAGGACTGAAGCTTTCTTT. Translating gives CAISAGGRTEAFF.

This clonotype was seen a few times. The chain links TRBV6-1 to TRBJ1-2; 8 bases match TRBD1. CDR3 length: 17 residues. Trimming at V came to 5 bases and at J to 7 bases, leaving 18 bases not matched to a gene. The germline CDR1 and CDR2 sequences are MNHNS and SASEGT. CDR3 sequence (DNA): TGTGCCAGCAGTACCTCAGGACAGGGCGCACTTGGTGGTGGCTACACCTTC. Translated: CASSTSGQGALGGGYTF.

The gene calls are TRBV20-1 and TRBJ1-4; D is unclear. The CDR3 extends over 15 amino acids. CDR1 and CDR2 from the germline V gene are DFQATT and SNEGSKA (reference sequence). V was pared by 6 bases and J by 5 bases, with 19 bases between. The CDR3 loop is CSAPAGSRRNEKLFF. CDR3 in DNA: TGCAGTGCCCCCGCTGGGTCCAGAAGAAATGAAAAACTGTTTTTT.

The rearrangement joins TRBV20-1 to TRBJ2-1; tentative D call: TRBD2 (5 bases). Deletions cut 5 bases from V and 6 bases from J, with 26 bases between. The CDR3 extends over 17 amino acids. Germline V gene lookup returns CDR1 DFQATT and CDR2 SNEGSKA (reference sequence). The CDR3 nucleotides are TGCAGTGCTCCGATACCATCCGGGATAGGGAATTTCAATGAGCAGTTCTTC. Its protein product is CSAPIPSGIGNFNEQFF.

Ten or more counts support this clonotype. The chain is built from TRBV5-1 and TRBJ2-7; D possibly corresponds to TRBD1 (5 bases). Germline CDR1 reads SGHRS; CDR2 reads YFSETQ. This CDR3 is built from 15 residues. The V gene lost 0 bases and the J gene lost 4 bases, with 14 bases spanning the gap. CDR3 DNA: TGCGCCAGCAGCTTGGAACCAGGGAATTTTTACGAGCAGTACTTC. Residues: CASSLEPGNFYEQYF. The entire variable domain, with the rest obtained from reference TRBV5-1 and TRBJ2-7, is as follows: KAGVTQTPRYLIKTRGQQVTLSCSPISGHRSVSWYQQTPGQGLQFLFEYFSETQRNKGNFPGRFSGRQFSNSRSEMNVSTLELGDSALYLCASSLEPGNFYEQYFGPGTRLTVT.